This T cell receptor (beta chain) was recorded in a study of shared clonotypes between healthy human individuals. Study context: Three plates each covered CD4 naive and memory; CD8 naive two, CD8 memory one. Findings and limits, study-wide: Sampling used blood alone; tissue repertoires probably differ. Across a handful of donors, naive CD4 shared around 5.3%, naive CD8 around 4%, memory CD4 2.3%, memory CD8 over 0.3%.

The repertoire was sequenced with immunoSEQ multiplex PCR; TCRdb's copy has only in-frame clones and lacks some. This table has 2 million to 2.5 million clones, 93% appearing once. Terminally differentiated effector memory CD45RA+ cells were excluded from the naive CD8 cells, which were CD45RO-negative and positively selected for CCR7. Donors were Caucasian adults residing in Nashville, Tennessee, USA. The V end was cut by 4 bases, the J end by 3 bases, with 9 bases between. The CDR3 runs to 13 residues. The germline CDR1 and CDR2 sequences are LNHDA and SQIVND (reference sequence). This clone was detected a few times. The antigen remains undetermined.

The sequencing input was naive CD8+ T cells from PBMCs. The TCR comes from a man aged 18 to 30 in good health. Some clones in this sample may be carry-over from other donors' samples. The rearrangement links TRBV19 to TRBJ1-1, with D maybe TRBD1 (5 bases). The CDR3 reads CASSNPGDTEAFF. Written as DNA, the CDR3 is TGTGCCAGTAGTAACCCGGGGGACACTGAAGCTTTCTTT.